This T cell receptor (beta chain) was obtained from a study of OX40 agonist ivuxolimab in advanced cancers. Concerning the study at large: Ivuxolimab was an agonistic, fully human IgG2 monoclonal antibody directed against OX40 (CD134), a costimulatory receptor. Intravenous ivuxolimab was administered to patients every 2 weeks at six dose levels: 0.01, 0.1, 0.3, 1.5, 3 and 10 mg/kg. Of the approximately 54 patients in dose escalation, approximately 20 had hepatocellular carcinoma, approximately 15 had melanoma, 9 had renal cell carcinoma and 9 had head and neck cancer. In the dose-escalation cohort, around four fifths of patients were male, and the mean age was approximately 64 years, with a range of about 23 to 90. Prior anti-PD-1, anti-PD-L1 or anti-CTLA-4 therapy was permitted, and less than 45% of dose-escalation patients had received checkpoint inhibitors. Three dose-escalation patients achieved partial responses, one with hepatocellular carcinoma and two with cutaneous melanoma. Peripheral TCRbeta sequencing was intended to test whether TCR sequence diversity was altered and clonal T-cell expansion was caused by ivuxolimab. The paper describes the monotherapy dose-escalation part (N ≈ 52 patients) of the phase I trial of ivuxolimab.

In this sample, this clone turned up once. Its binding antigen is unknown. The input lacks base qualities; no much larger clone sits a single base away. The trial excluded patients who had a history of autoimmune disease or who were on systemic immunosuppression. Peripheral blood for TCR sequencing was collected from all dose cohorts at baseline, on cycle 4 day 1, and on cycle 7 day 1. The samples were drawn from a first-in-human, open-label, multicenter phase I dose-escalation trial of ivuxolimab. The trial enrolled adults with locally advanced or metastatic head and neck squamous cell, hepatocellular, melanoma or renal cell carcinoma. Before TCR sequencing, CD4+ T cells and CD8+ T cells from peripheral blood were sorted into separate populations. Broader findings and caveats from the paper: The antigen specificity of the clonally expanded peripheral T cells was not determined. Partial responders in the 0.1-3.0 mg/kg groups had among the lowest normalized peripheral clonal expansion, especially among CD8+ T cells. Clonal expansion of both CD4+ and CD8+ blood T cells was observed from baseline to week 6 at doses 0.1 to 3.0 mg/kg. Low levels of normalized T-cell clonal expansion were also seen in some nonresponding patients. After ivuxolimab, more expanded clones were found on average in CD8+ T cells than in CD4+ T cells.

Genomic DNA was extracted from sorted cells for sequencing of the TCRbeta CDR3 region. The immunoSEQ Assay was used to sequence the TCRbeta CDR3 regions. Entries here come from immuneACCESS through TCRdb and include only in-frame sequences with V and J called. Some clones fail to appear in such tables; in the studies checked, an unresolved V gene covers under half of the shortfall, and the cause of the remainder is unknown. The sample records about 100,000 clones, approximately 89% of which are singletons. Jointly, the top ten make up 0.54% of the sample. CDR1 and CDR2 were assigned from the germline V gene as SGHTA and FQGNSA. V and J are truncated by 5 bases and 5 bases respectively, leaving an intervening sequence of 13 bases. CDR3 length: 13 amino acids, cysteine to phenylalanine. The kept DNA is CDR3 alone, 39 bases in frame from the first base.

The rearranged chain carries TRBV7-2 and TRBJ2-7; TRBD1 is a weak D gene call, 5 bases matching. Source: CD4+ or CD8+ T cells sorted from blood, taken in a trial of the OX40 agonist ivuxolimab. This receptor was taken from an adult with an advanced solid tumor such as melanoma, head and neck, liver or kidney cancer. DNA sequence: TGTGCCAGCAGCAACAGACAGTCCGACGAGCAGTACTTC. Its protein product is CASSNRQSDEQYF.